This T cell receptor (beta chain) appears in the sequencing data of a study of cytomegalovirus exposure and HLA in healthy donors. Everyone who donated was a healthy bone marrow donor. The PCR made use of 60 Vbeta and 13 Jbeta primers. Assay used: immunoSEQ multiplex PCR; TCRdb lists only in-frame clones, some missing. This table holds more than 95,000 clones, roughly 79% found once. The CDR3 is made up of 15 amino acids. Germline assignment: CDR1 SGHNT and CDR2 YENEEA. V was clipped by 1 base and J by 5 bases, with 12 bases between them. The clonotype was recovered from a man aged 60-69 years in good health and CMV-seropositive. The rearrangement joins TRBV11-3 to TRBJ2-1; TRBD2 might be the D (5 bases). Specimen: PBMCs. The CDR3: CASSLGSSPNNEQFF. The CDR3 DNA reads TGTGCCAGCAGCTTAGGTTCTAGCCCTAACAATGAGCAGTTCTTC.